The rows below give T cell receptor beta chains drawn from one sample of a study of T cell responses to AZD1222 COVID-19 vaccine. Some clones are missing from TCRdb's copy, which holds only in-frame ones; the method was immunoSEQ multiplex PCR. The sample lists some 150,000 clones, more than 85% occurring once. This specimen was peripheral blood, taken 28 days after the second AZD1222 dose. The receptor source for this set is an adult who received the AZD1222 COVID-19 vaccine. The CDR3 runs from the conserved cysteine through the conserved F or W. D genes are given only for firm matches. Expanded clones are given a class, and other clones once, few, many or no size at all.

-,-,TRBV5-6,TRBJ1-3,TGTGCCAGCAGCCTACAGGGATACACCATATATTTT,CASSLQGYTIYF
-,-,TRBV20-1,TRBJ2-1,TGCAGTGCTAGTCTGGGGGAATCCTACAATGAGCAGTTCTTC,CSASLGESYNEQFF
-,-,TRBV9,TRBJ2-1,TGTGCCAGCAGCGTTTGGGGCACCTCCTACAATGAGCAGTTCTTC,CASSVWGTSYNEQFF
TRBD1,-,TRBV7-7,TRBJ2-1,TGTGCCAGCAGCACGGGACAGTACAATGAGCAGTTCTTC,CASSTGQYNEQFF
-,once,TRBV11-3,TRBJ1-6,TGTGCCAGCAGCTTCCAGTGGGGTTCACCCCTCCACTTT,CASSFQWGSPLHF
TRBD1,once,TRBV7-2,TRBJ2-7,TGTGCCAGCAGCCGGGGACAGGGAGTCTACGAGCAGTACTTC,CASSRGQGVYEQYF
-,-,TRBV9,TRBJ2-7,TGTGCCAGCAGCCCCGTCCCAGGGGCCGGCTACGAGCAGTACTTC,CASSPVPGAGYEQYF
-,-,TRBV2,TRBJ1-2,TGTGCCAGCAGTGGGACAGACAGGTCCACTAACTATGGCTACACCTTC,CASSGTDRSTNYGYTF
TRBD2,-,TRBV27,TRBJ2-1,TGTGCCAGCAGTGACGAGACCGGGGGGAATGAGCAGTTCTTC,CASSDETGGNEQFF
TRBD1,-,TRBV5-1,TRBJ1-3,TGCGCCAGCAGCTTGGCCCCGGGACAGGCCATAAGAAACACCATATATTTT,CASSLAPGQAIRNTIYF
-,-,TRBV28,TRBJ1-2,TGTGCCAGCAGTTCCCTGGGCCCAGGGTATGGCTACACCTTC,CASSSLGPGYGYTF
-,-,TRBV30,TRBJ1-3,TGTGCCTGGAGTAAGGGTCCTGGAAACACCATATATTTT,CAWSKGPGNTIYF
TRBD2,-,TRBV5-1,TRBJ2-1,TGCGCCAGCAGCCCGGGGACTAAACTCCAGGATGAGCAGTTCTTC,CASSPGTKLQDEQFF
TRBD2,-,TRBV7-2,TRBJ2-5,TGTGCCAGCACCTTTAGCGGGGCACGAGAGACCCAGTACTTC,CASTFSGARETQYF
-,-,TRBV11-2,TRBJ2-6,TGTGCCAGCAGCTTAGTCCACTCTGGGGCCAACGTCCTGACTTTC,CASSLVHSGANVLTF
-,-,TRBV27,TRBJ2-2,TGTGCCAGCAGTTTAATGGCCGGCGGGGAGCTGTTTTTT,CASSLMAGGELFF
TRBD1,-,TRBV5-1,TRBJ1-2,TGCGCCAGCAGCGACCAACAGGGGAACTATGGCTACACCTTC,CASSDQQGNYGYTF
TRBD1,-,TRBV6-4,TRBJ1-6,TGTGCCAGCACCTGGGACAGCCCCCCACCCCTCCACTTT,CASTWDSPPPLHF
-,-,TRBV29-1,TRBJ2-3,TGCAGCGGTACTCCCGGGACTAGCACAGATACGCAGTATTTT,CSGTPGTSTDTQYF
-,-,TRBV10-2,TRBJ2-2,TGCGCCAGCAGTGATGGGGGCACCGGGGAGCTGTTTTTT,CASSDGGTGELFF
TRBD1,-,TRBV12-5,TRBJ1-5,TGTGCTAGTGGTCAATACCCGGACTCCGGGACAGCCTATTATAGCAATCAGCCCCAGCATTTT,CASGQYPDSGTAYYSNQPQHF
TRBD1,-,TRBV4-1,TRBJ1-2,TGCGCCAGCAGCCAATTTGACAGGGGGCCCGGGAAGCGCCATGGCTACACCTTC,CASSQFDRGPGKRHGYTF
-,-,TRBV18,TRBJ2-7,TGTGCCAGCTCACCACAGGGGATCAACGAGCAGTACTTC,CASSPQGINEQYF
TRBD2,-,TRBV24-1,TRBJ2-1,TGTGCCACCAGTGATTTTTCAGCGGGGGGGCGAAATGAGCAGTTCTTC,CATSDFSAGGRNEQFF
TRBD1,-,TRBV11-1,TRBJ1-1,TGTGCCAGCAGCTTAGGGACAGGCACTGAAGCTTTCTTT,CASSLGTGTEAFF
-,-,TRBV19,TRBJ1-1,TGTGCCAGTAGTCCTGGGAGGGTCATGAACACTGAAGCTTTCTTT,CASSPGRVMNTEAFF
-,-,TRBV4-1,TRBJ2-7,TGCGCCAGCAGCCCCGGTGAGCCGGCCTCCTACGAGCAGTACTTC,CASSPGEPASYEQYF
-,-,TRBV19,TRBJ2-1,TGTGCCAGTAGTATAGTGGCCACCGACAATGAGCAGTTCTTC,CASSIVATDNEQFF
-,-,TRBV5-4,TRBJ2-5,TGTGCCAGCAGCTTGGCCGGGTTTCAACAGACCCAGTACTTC,CASSLAGFQQTQYF
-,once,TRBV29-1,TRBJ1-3,TGCAGCGTTTTTGGCAGTCTTTCCAATCCGAACACCATATATTTT,CSVFGSLSNPNTIYF
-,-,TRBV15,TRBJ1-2,TGTGCCACCAGCAGAACTGGACAGAACTATGGCTACACCTTC,CATSRTGQNYGYTF
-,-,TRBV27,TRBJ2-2,TGTGCCAGCAGTTCGGGACTTGACCGAACCGGGGAGCTGTTTTTT,CASSSGLDRTGELFF
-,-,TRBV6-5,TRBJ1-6,TGTGCCAGCAGTTTTTCGGGGGGTTCAGGCAATTCACCCCTCCACTTT,CASSFSGGSGNSPLHF
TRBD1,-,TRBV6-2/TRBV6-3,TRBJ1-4,TGTGCCAGCAGTTCTATGGGACAGGGGCGAAATGAAAAACTGTTTTTT,CASSSMGQGRNEKLFF
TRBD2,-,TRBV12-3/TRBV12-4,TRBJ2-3,TGTGCCAGCTCAGCGGGAGGGACAGATACGCAGTATTTT,CASSAGGTDTQYF
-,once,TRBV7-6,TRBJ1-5,TGTGCCAGCAGCTTAGGTGTTCCGGGGCAGGGGATCTATCCCCAGCATTTT,CASSLGVPGQGIYPQHF
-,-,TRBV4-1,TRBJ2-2,TGCGCCAGCAGGACAAGCCACAGGACCACCGGGGAGCTGTTTTTT,CASRTSHRTTGELFF
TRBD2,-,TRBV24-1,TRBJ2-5,TGTGCCACCAGTGATTTACCGGGACTAGCGGGACAAGAGACCCAGTACTTC,CATSDLPGLAGQETQYF
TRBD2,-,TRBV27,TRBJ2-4,TGTGCCAGCAGCGGGGGGGGATCGGCCAAAAACATTCAGTACTTC,CASSGGGSAKNIQYF
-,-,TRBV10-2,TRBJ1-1,TGCGCCAGCAGTGAGTCGGGAGGGGGAAGTACTGAAGCTTTCTTT,CASSESGGGSTEAFF
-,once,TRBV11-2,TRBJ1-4,TGTGCCAGCAGCTCAGGGGCAGGGCGAACTGAGGGAAAACTGTTTTTT,CASSSGAGRTEGKLFF